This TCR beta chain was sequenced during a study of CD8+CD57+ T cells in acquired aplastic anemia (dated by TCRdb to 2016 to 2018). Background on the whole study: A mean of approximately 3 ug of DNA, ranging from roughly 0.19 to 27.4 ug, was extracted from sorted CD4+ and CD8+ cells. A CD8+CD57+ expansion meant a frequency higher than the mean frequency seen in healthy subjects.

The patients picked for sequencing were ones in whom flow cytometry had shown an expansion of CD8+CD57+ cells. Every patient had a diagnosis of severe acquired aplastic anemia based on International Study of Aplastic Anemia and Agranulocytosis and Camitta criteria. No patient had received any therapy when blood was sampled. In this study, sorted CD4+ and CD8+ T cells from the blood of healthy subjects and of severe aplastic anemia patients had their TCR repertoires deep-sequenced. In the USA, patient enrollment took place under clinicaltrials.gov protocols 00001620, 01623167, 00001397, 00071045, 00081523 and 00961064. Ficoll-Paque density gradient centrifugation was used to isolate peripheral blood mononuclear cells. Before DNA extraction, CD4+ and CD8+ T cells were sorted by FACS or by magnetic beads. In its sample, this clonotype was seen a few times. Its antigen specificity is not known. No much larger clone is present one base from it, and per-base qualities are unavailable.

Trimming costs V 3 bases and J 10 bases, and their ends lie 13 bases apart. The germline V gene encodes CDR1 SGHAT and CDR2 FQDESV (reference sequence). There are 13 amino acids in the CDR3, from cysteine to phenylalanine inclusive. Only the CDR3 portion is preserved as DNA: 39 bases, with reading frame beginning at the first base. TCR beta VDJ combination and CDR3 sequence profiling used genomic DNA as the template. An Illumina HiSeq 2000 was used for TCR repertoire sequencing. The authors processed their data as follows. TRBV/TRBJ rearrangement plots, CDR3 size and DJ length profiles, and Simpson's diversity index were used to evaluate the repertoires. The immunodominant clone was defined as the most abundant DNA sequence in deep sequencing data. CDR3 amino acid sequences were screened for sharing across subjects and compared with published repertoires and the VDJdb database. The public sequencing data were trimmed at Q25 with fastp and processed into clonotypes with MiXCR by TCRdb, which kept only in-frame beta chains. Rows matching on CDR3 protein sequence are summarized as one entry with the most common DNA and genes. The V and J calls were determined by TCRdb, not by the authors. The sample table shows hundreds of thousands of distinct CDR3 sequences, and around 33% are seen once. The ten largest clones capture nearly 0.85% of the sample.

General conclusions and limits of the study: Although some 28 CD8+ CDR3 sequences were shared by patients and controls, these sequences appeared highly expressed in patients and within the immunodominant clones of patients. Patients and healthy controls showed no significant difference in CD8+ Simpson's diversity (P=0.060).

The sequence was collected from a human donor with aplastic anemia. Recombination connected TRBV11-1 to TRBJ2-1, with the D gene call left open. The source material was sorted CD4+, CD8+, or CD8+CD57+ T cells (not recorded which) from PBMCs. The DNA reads TGTGCCAGCAGCTTGGACGTACGCTGGGAGCAGTTCTTC. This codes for CASSLDVRWEQFF.